This T cell receptor beta chain derives from a study of blood T cells in healthy people across ages. Turning to this clonotype: As yet, its antigen is unknown.

Germline V gene sequence: CDR1 MNHEY, CDR2 SMNVEV (reference sequence). Trimming cost V 6 bases and J 8 bases; bases outside gene matches: 5. The CDR3 runs to 13 residues. Overall study findings and caveats: CMV status of donors was not determined, possibly confounding expanded clonotype changes. Roughly linearly, TCR beta diversity per million T cells fell as age increased. Comparison with aged donors showed that long-lived donors had more naive CD4+ cells and higher diversity.

Every donor gave roughly 9.2 milliliters of peripheral blood. Sample-barcoded 5' priming and a J-beta primer mix drove a second PCR of 7 to 11 cycles. TCRdb used MiXCR to reprocess the 5' RACE reads, holding one entry per CDR3 protein. The sample has about 640,000 distinct CDR3 sequences; under 65% are singletons. This TCR derives from a man in his 60s in good health. The sequenced sample was blood. V is TRBV27 and J is TRBJ2-1; 9 bases map to TRBD1. The CDR3 is CASSTGGMDEQFF. In nucleotides, the CDR3 is TGTGCCAGCAGCACAGGGGGCATGGATGAGCAGTTCTTC.